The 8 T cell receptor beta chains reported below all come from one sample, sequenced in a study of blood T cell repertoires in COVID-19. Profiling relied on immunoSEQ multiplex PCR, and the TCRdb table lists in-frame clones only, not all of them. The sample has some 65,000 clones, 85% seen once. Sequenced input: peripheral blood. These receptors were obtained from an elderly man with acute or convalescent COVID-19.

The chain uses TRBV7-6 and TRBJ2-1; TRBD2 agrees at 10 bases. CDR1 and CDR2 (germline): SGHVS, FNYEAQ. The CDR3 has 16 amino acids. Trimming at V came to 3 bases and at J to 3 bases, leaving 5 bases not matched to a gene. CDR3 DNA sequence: TGTGCCAGCAGCTTGGATCTAGCGGGAGTCTACAATGAGCAGTTCTTC. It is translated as CASSLDLAGVYNEQFF.

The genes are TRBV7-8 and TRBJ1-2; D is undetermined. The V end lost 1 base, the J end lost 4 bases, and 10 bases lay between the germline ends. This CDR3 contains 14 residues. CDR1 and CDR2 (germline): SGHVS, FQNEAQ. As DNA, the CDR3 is TGTGCCAGCAGCTTAGGCCTAGAGGGCTATGGCTACACCTTC. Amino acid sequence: CASSLGLEGYGYTF.

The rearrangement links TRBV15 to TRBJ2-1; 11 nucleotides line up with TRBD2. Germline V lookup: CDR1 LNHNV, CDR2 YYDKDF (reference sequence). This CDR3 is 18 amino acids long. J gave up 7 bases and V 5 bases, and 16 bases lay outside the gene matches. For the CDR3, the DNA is TGTGCCACCAGCGGACGACCAGATACTAGCGGGAGTAAAAATGAGCAGTTCTTC. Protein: CATSGRPDTSGSKNEQFF.

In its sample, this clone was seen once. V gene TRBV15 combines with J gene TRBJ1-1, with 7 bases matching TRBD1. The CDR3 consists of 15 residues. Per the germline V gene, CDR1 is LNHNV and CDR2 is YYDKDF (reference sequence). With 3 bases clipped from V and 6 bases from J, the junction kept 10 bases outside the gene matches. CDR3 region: CATSSYRGTKSEAFF. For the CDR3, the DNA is TGTGCCACCAGCAGTTACAGGGGTACTAAGTCTGAAGCTTTCTTT.

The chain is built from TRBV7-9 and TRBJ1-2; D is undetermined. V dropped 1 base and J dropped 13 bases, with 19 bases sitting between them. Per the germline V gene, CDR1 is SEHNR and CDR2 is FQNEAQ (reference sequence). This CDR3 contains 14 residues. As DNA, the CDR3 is TGTGCCAGCAGCTTAGAAACGGCGGCGGCTCGCAGCACCTTC. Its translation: CASSLETAAARSTF.

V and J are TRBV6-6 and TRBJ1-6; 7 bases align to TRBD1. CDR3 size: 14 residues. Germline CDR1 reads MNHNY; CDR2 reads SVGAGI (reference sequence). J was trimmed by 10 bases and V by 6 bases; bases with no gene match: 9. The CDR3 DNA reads TGTGCCAGCAGGTCGAACAGGGGCGGGTCACCCCTCCACTTT. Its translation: CASRSNRGGSPLHF.

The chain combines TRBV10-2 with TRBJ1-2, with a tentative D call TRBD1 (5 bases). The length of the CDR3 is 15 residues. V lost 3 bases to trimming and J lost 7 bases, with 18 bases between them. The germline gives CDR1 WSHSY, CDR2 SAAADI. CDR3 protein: CASSDGAPGGGGYTF. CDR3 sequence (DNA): TGCGCCAGCAGTGATGGGGCCCCGGGAGGTGGTGGCTACACCTTC.

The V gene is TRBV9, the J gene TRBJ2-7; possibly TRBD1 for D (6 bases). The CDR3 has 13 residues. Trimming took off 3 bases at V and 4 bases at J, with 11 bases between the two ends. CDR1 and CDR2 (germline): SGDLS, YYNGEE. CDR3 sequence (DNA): TGTGCCAGCAGCGAAGGACAGAGTTACGAGCAGTACTTC. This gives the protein CASSEGQSYEQYF.